The next 29 T cell receptor beta chains were all read from a single sample in a study of cytomegalovirus exposure and HLA in healthy donors. The study ran its PCR with 60 Vbeta and 13 Jbeta primers. The table came from immunoSEQ multiplex PCR; TCRdb's copy has only in-frame clones and leaves some out. This table holds 120,000 or so clones. The sequenced material came from PBMCs. The receptor set was obtained from a man aged 18 to 29 in good health and CMV-seronegative.

V usage is TRBV7-3 and J usage is TRBJ2-1; TRBD2 matches at 9 bases. The CDR3 consists of 15 residues. The ends lost 4 bases at V and 4 bases at J; junction bases unmatched: 5. CDR1 and CDR2 from the germline V gene are SGHTA and FQGTGA. The CDR3 DNA sequence: TGTGCCAGCAGCTCCAGCGGGGGGCCTTACAATGAGCAGTTCTTC. Translation gives CASSSSGGPYNEQFF.

The gene calls are TRBV2 and TRBJ2-1; D perhaps matches TRBD2 (5 bases). V was trimmed by 8 bases and J by 4 bases, leaving 9 bases between them. This CDR3 has 12 amino acids. Germline values: CDR1 SNHLY, CDR2 FYNNEI. CDR3 sequence reads: CASPGSYNEQFF. In nucleotides, the CDR3 is TGTGCCAGCCCGGGATCTTACAATGAGCAGTTCTTC.

V gene TRBV7-8 combines with J gene TRBJ1-1, with unresolved D. The CDR3 is made up of 15 amino acids. Trimming removed 1 base at V and 3 bases at J, with 12 bases between. The germline V gene encodes CDR1 SGHVS and CDR2 FQNEAQ. The CDR3 coding sequence is TGTGCCAGCAGCTTAGGAGGGTATGGGTACACTGAAGCTTTCTTT. Translation gives CASSLGGYGYTEAFF.

The chain couples TRBV6-5 to TRBJ2-3; 8 bases match TRBD2. V dropped 0 bases and J dropped 14; count of bases not matched to a gene: 10. CDR3 size: 14 residues. Germline CDR1 reads MNHEY; CDR2 reads SVGAGI. CDR3 loop: CASSYSRTSLGLYF. The CDR3 bases are TGTGCCAGCAGTTACTCCCGGACTAGCCTAGGTCTGTATTTT.

The chain joins TRBV9 to TRBJ1-2, with D hard to call. The CDR3 length is 13 residues. Germline V CDR1 and CDR2: SGDLS, YYNGEE. Trimming took off 2 bases at V and 4 bases at J, with 9 bases between the two ends. As DNA, the CDR3 is TGTGCCAGCAGCGTGAACGGCGGCTATGGCTACACCTTC. This sequence encodes CASSVNGGYGYTF.

The rearrangement uses TRBV4-2 and TRBJ2-4, with a possible D match to TRBD2 (6 bases). Germline CDR1 reads LGHNA; CDR2 reads YNFKEQ. The CDR3 covers 13 residues. Trimming removed 8 bases at V and 8 bases at J, with 16 bases between. CDR3 sequence reads: CASRGEPWDIQYF. The CDR3 DNA reads as TGTGCCAGCCGCGGGGAACCGTGGGACATTCAGTACTTC.

CDR3 in DNA: TGTGCCAGCAGCCACAGCCCGTATGGCTACACCTTC. Its translation: CASSHSPYGYTF. The chain has TRBV6-5 and TRBJ1-2; D call uncertain. Looked up from germline, CDR1 is MNHEY and CDR2 is SVGAGI. V was shortened by 6 bases and J by 5 bases, with 10 bases between the two germline ends. The CDR3 is 12 residues long.

V and J are TRBV15 and TRBJ1-5; D is unclear. The length of the CDR3 is 15 residues. Trimming took off 5 bases at V and 0 bases at J, with 11 bases between the two ends. In germline, CDR1 is LNHNV, CDR2 YYDKDF (reference sequence). CDR3 in amino acids: CATSGKTYSNQPQHF. In DNA, the CDR3 is TGTGCCACCAGCGGAAAGACTTATAGCAATCAGCCCCAGCATTTT. The full variable domain, its missing parts supplied by reference TRBV15 and TRBJ1-5, is DAMVIQNPRYQVTQFGKPVTLSCSQTLNHNVMYWYQQKSSQAPKLLFHYYDKDFNNEADTPDNFQSRRPNTSFCFLDIRSPGLGDTAMYLCATSGKTYSNQPQHFGDGTRLSIL.

V is TRBV27 and J is TRBJ1-2; 10 bases map to TRBD1. With V trimmed by 5 bases and J by 4 bases, 4 bases remained unmatched. The CDR3 totals 14 residues. Germline CDR1 is MNHEY and CDR2 is SMNVEV (reference sequence). CDR3 nucleotides: TGTGCCAGCAGTGAGGGGACAGGGGTCTATGGCTACACCTTC. This gives the protein CASSEGTGVYGYTF.

The V call is TRBV12-5, the J call TRBJ2-1; possible D gene TRBD2, 7 bases. This CDR3 region has 15 residues. From germline, CDR1 is LGHNT and CDR2 FRNRAP. Trimming removed 5 bases at V and 8 bases at J, with 19 bases between. The CDR3 here is CASGRLGAGGHEQFF. In DNA, the CDR3 is TGTGCTAGTGGTCGACTAGGAGCCGGGGGGCATGAGCAGTTCTTC.

This chain connects TRBV30 to TRBJ2-1, with 7 bases matching TRBD2. Germline trimming cut 2 bases from V and 0 bases from J; bases unmatched to any gene: 1. Germline V CDR1 and CDR2: GTSNPN, SVGIG (reference sequence). CDR3 size: 14 residues. Written as DNA, the CDR3 is TGTGCCTGGAGTTGGGGGGGCTCCTACAATGAGCAGTTCTTC. It yields the protein CAWSWGGSYNEQFF.

The chain carries TRBV27 and TRBJ2-7; D perhaps matches TRBD1 (5 bases). Germline assignment: CDR1 MNHEY and CDR2 SMNVEV (reference sequence). This CDR3 is 18 amino acids long. V was cut by 6 bases and J by 0 bases, with 24 bases left in between. This CDR3 reads CASSPRTVNRPSSYEQYF. CDR3 DNA: TGTGCCAGCAGCCCACGAACCGTGAACAGGCCGAGCTCCTACGAGCAGTACTTC.

The rearrangement links TRBV2 to TRBJ2-7, with TRBD1 matching over 9 bases. The J segment lost 2 bases and the V segment lost 2 bases, leaving 4 bases of the junction unmatched. The CDR3 length is 15 residues. Germline CDR1 is SNHLY and CDR2 is FYNNEI. The CDR3 reads CASSETTGGPYEQYF. CDR3 DNA: TGTGCCAGCAGTGAAACGACAGGGGGGCCCTACGAGCAGTACTTC.

The V and J genes are TRBV10-1 and TRBJ2-2, with D possibly matching TRBD1 (5 bases). The CDR3 covers 14 residues. Between the trimmed V and J ends, which lost 8 bases and 4 bases, there was a span of 14 bases. Germline CDR1 is WNHNN and CDR2 is SYGVQD (reference sequence). CDR3 DNA sequence: TGCGCCAGCCGATCAGGGTCGTCCACCGGGGAGCTGTTTTTT. It specifies CASRSGSSTGELFF.

CDR3 DNA sequence: TGTGCCAGCACCAAGAGACAGGGGAACACTGAAGCTTTCTTT. This translates into CASTKRQGNTEAFF. The V and J genes are TRBV9 and TRBJ1-1, with 7 bases matching TRBD1. Germline-derived CDR1 and CDR2 are SGDLS and YYNGEE. The CDR3 loop spans 14 amino acids. V dropped 6 bases and J dropped 1; count of bases not matched to a gene: 6.

V usage is TRBV7-8 and J usage is TRBJ2-3; a possible D gene is TRBD2 (6 bases). The V end lost 0 bases, the J end lost 7 bases, and 14 bases lay between the germline ends. CDR3 length: 15 residues. Germline V gene lookup returns CDR1 SGHVS and CDR2 FQNEAQ. CDR3 loop: CASSLAREGGYTQYF. The CDR3 DNA follows: TGTGCCAGCAGCTTAGCGCGTGAGGGAGGCTATACGCAGTATTTT.

The genes are TRBV15 and TRBJ2-5; D gene uncertain. The CDR3 is made up of 15 amino acids. The V end was cut by 0 bases, the J end by 1 base, with 9 bases between. Germline CDR1 LNHNV, CDR2 YYDKDF (reference sequence). CDR3 in amino acids: CATSRDPPPQETQYF. The CDR3 DNA is TGTGCCACCAGCAGAGACCCTCCTCCCCAAGAGACCCAGTACTTC.

The chain has TRBV19 and TRBJ2-7; 9 bases align to TRBD1. Trimming removed 6 bases from V and 4 bases from J; junction bases left unmatched: 7. The length of the CDR3 is 14 residues. Germline loops: CDR1 LNHDA, CDR2 SQIVND (reference sequence). The CDR3 DNA sequence: TGTGCCAGTAGGCGGGGACAGGGTTTTTACGAGCAGTACTTC. Protein product: CASRRGQGFYEQYF.

The rearrangement joins TRBV9 to TRBJ1-2; D gene ambiguous. The CDR3 has 15 residues. With 1 base removed from V and 5 bases from J, the gap between germline ends came to 15 bases. Germline CDR1 reads SGDLS; CDR2 reads YYNGEE. Here the CDR3 reads CASSVSGGGKYGYTF. DNA of the CDR3: TGTGCCAGCAGCGTATCAGGCGGAGGGAAGTATGGCTACACCTTC.

The CDR3 nucleotides are TGTGCCAGCAGCTTGGTGGACGAGACGGGGGAGCAGTACTTC. Encoded protein: CASSLVDETGEQYF. The chain is built from TRBV5-6 and TRBJ2-7, with a tentative D call TRBD2 (5 bases). This CDR3 spans 14 amino acids. Germline V CDR1 and CDR2: SGHDT, YYEEEE. V gave up 0 bases and J gave up 7 bases, with 14 bases separating them.

The J gene is TRBJ1-1, the V gene TRBV10-3; 8 bases are shared with TRBD1. CDR3 length: 14 amino acids. Germline V gene lookup returns CDR1 ENHRY and CDR2 SYGVKD. Trimming removed 3 bases from V and 4 bases from J; junction bases left unmatched: 4. The CDR3 sequence: CAISESGQGTEAFF. The CDR3 DNA follows: TGTGCCATCAGTGAATCAGGACAGGGCACTGAAGCTTTCTTT.

The rearrangement uses TRBV7-9 and TRBJ2-3; D may be TRBD2 (5 bases). There are 13 residues in the CDR3. Trimming stripped 2 bases from V and 5 bases from J, with 8 bases between. CDR1 is SEHNR, CDR2 FQNEAQ, per germline (reference sequence). The CDR3 spells CASSLSRGDTQYF. The CDR3 nucleotides are TGTGCCAGCAGCTTAAGCCGGGGAGATACGCAGTATTTT.

The chain carries TRBV7-8 and TRBJ2-1, with D perhaps TRBD1 (6 bases). The CDR3 runs 16 residues. CDR1 is SGHVS, CDR2 FQNEAQ, per germline. V was clipped by 4 bases and J by 3 bases, with 16 bases between them. Here the CDR3 DNA reads TGTGCCAGCAGCTCCCCAAGCAGGGGCCACTACAATGAGCAGTTCTTC. This gives the protein CASSSPSRGHYNEQFF.

V and J are TRBV7-9 and TRBJ2-2; 9 positions match TRBD2. Germline values: CDR1 SEHNR, CDR2 FQNEAQ (reference sequence). Losses at the gene ends were 3 bases for V and 7 bases for J; bases not matched to a gene: 6. The CDR3 extends over 15 amino acids. This CDR3 reads CASSLSGRRLGELFF. CDR3 bases: TGTGCCAGCAGCTTGAGCGGGAGGAGACTCGGGGAGCTGTTTTTT. The full variable domain, its missing parts supplied by reference TRBV7-9 and TRBJ2-2, is DTGVSQNPRHKITKRGQNVTFRCDPISEHNRLYWYRQTLGQGPEFLTYFQNEAQLEKSRLLSDRFSAERPKGSFSTLEIQRTEQGDSAMYLCASSLSGRRLGELFFGEGSRLTVL.

This sequence joins TRBV6-1 and TRBJ2-2; D gene ambiguous. Per germline, CDR1 MNHNS and CDR2 SASEGT. The CDR3 is 13 residues long. Trimming stripped 2 bases from V and 6 bases from J, with 7 bases between. CDR3 loop: CASSEIVSGELFF. As DNA, the CDR3 is TGTGCCAGCAGTGAAATTGTCTCCGGGGAGCTGTTTTTT.

The chain recombines TRBV6-6 with TRBJ1-1; a possible D gene is TRBD1 (5 bases). V lost 3 bases, J lost 6 bases, and 20 bases lay in between. This CDR3 region has 16 residues. Per germline, CDR1 MNHNY and CDR2 SVGAGI (reference sequence). CDR3 protein: CASSYSIGAGWAEAFF. The CDR3 region has the DNA TGTGCCAGCAGTTATAGTATTGGGGCTGGTTGGGCTGAAGCTTTCTTT.

The chain combines TRBV2 with TRBJ2-7; possibly TRBD1 for D (6 bases). The CDR3 runs to 14 residues. Germline CDR1 reads SNHLY; CDR2 reads FYNNEI. V lost 6 bases to trimming and J lost 2 bases, with 14 bases between them. Here the CDR3 DNA reads TGTGCCAGCAGCCTGGACAGACAACCCTACGAGCAGTACTTC. Its protein is CASSLDRQPYEQYF.

V is TRBV2 and J is TRBJ1-3; D unresolved. Trimming took 1 base from V and 4 from J, leaving 11 bases between them. The germline V gene encodes CDR1 SNHLY and CDR2 FYNNEI. CDR3 size: 15 residues. This chain's CDR3 is CASSEGSGRGNTIYF. Here the CDR3 DNA reads TGTGCCAGCAGTGAAGGGAGCGGCAGGGGAAACACCATATATTTT.

This chain links TRBV11-2 with TRBJ1-4, with 8 nucleotides matching TRBD1. From germline, CDR1 is SGHAT and CDR2 FQNNGV. This CDR3 is built from 15 residues. J was trimmed by 8 bases and V by 4 bases; bases with no gene match: 9. CDR3 in amino acids: CASSSIDRGGEKLFF. The CDR3, as DNA: TGTGCCAGCAGCTCGATCGACAGGGGTGGAGAAAAACTGTTTTTT.